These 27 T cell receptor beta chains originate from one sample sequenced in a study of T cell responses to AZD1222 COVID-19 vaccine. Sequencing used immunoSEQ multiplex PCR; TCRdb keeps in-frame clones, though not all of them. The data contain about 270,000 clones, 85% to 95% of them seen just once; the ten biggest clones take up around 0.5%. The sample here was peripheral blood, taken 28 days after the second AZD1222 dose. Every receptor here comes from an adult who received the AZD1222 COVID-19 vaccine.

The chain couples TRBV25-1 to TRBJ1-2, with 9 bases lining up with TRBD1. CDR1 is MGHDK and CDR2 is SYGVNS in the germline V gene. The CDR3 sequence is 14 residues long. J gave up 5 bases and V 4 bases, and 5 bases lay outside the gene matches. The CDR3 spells CASSAQTGGYGYTF. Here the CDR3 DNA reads TGTGCCAGCAGTGCGCAGACAGGGGGGTATGGCTACACCTTC.

CDR3 amino acids: CASSIESFNQPQHF. The CDR3 region has the DNA TGTGCCAGTAGTATAGAGTCCTTCAATCAGCCCCAGCATTTT. J is TRBJ1-5 and V is TRBV19, with D hard to call. V was cut by 0 bases and J by 3 bases, with 6 bases left in between. The CDR3 contains 14 residues. In germline, CDR1 is LNHDA, CDR2 SQIVND (reference sequence).

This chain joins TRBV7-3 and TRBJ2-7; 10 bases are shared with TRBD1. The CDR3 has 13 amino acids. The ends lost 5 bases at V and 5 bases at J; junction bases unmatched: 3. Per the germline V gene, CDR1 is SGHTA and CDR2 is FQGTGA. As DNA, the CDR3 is TGTGCCAGCAGCCTGGGACAGGGGAACGAGCAGTACTTC. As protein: CASSLGQGNEQYF. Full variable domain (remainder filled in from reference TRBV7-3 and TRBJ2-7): GAGVSQTPSNKVTEKGKYVELRCDPISGHTALYWYRQSLGQGPEFLIYFQGTGAADDSGLPNDRFFAVRPEGSVSTLKIQRTERGDSAVYLCASSLGQGNEQYFGPGTRLTVT.

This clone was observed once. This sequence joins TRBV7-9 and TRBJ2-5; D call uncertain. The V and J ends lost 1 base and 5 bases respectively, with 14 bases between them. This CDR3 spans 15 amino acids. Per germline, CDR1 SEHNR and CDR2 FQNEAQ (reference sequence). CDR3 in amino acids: CASSLDQARAETQYF. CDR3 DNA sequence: TGTGCCAGCAGCTTAGACCAGGCCCGCGCGGAGACCCAGTACTTC.

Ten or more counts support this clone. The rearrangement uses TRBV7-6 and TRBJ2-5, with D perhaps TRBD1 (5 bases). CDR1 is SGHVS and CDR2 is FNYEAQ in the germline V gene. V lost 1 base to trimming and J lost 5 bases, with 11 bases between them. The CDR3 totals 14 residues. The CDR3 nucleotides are TGTGCCAGCAGCTTAGGCAGGGCTGGGGAGACCCAGTACTTC. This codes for CASSLGRAGETQYF.

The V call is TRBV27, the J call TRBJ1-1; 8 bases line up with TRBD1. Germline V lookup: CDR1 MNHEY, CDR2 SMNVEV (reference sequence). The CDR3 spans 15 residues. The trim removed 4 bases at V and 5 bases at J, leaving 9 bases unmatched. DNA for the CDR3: TGTGCCAGCAGTTACCGGACAGGGAGCCGGACTGAAGCTTTCTTT. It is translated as CASSYRTGSRTEAFF.

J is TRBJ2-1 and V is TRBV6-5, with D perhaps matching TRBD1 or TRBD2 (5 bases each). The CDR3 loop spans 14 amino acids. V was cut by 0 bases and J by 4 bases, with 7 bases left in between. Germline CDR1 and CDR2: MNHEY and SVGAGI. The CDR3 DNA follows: TGTGCCAGCAGTTACTCGGGACGGTACAATGAGCAGTTCTTC. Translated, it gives CASSYSGRYNEQFF.

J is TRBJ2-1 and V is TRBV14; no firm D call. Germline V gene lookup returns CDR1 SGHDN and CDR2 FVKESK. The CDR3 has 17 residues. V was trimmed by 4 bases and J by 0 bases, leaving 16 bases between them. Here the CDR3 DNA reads TGTGCCAGCAGCCCCATGAGGAGCGCCAGCTCCTACAATGAGCAGTTCTTC. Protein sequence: CASSPMRSASSYNEQFF.

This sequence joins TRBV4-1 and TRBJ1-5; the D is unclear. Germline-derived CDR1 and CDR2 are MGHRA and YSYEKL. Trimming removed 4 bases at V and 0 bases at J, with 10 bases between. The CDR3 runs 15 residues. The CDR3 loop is CASSPRHYSNQPQHF. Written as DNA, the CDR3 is TGCGCCAGCAGCCCCCGCCACTATAGCAATCAGCCCCAGCATTTT.

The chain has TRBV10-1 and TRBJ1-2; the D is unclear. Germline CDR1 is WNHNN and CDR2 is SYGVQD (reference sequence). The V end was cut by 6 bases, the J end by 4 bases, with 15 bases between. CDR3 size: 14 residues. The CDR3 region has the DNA TGCGCCAGCAGCCCGCTGGCGGTTCCCTATGGCTACACCTTC. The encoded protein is CASSPLAVPYGYTF.

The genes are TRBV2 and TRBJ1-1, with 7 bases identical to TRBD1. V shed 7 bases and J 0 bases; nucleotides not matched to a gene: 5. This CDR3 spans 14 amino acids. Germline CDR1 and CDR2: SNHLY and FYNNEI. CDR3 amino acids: CASKNRGLNTEAFF. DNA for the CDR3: TGTGCCAGCAAAAACAGGGGTCTGAACACTGAAGCTTTCTTT.

CDR3 amino acids: CASRLSGTAVASPLHF. CDR3 nucleotides: TGTGCCAGCAGGCTATCCGGGACAGCAGTGGCTTCACCCCTCCACTTT. The chain has TRBV28 and TRBJ1-6; 7 positions match TRBD1. The CDR3 contains 16 residues. With 6 bases clipped from V and 9 bases from J, the junction kept 14 bases outside the gene matches. CDR1 and CDR2 from the germline V gene are MDHEN and SYDVKM.

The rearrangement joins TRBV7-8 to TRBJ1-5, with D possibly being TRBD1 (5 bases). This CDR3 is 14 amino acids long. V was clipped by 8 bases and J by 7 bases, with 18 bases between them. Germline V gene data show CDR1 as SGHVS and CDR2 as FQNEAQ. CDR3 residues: CASAVAGNKQPQHF. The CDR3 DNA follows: TGTGCCAGCGCAGTCGCAGGGAATAAACAGCCCCAGCATTTT.

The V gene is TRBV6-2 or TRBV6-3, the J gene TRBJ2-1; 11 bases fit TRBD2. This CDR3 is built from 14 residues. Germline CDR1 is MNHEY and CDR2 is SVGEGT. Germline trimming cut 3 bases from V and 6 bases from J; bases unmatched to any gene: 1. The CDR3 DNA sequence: TGTGCCAGCAGTTATAGCGGGAGGGCCAATGAGCAGTTCTTC. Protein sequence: CASSYSGRANEQFF.

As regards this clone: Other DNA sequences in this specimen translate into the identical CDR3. The CDR3 reads CASSEGGYEQYF. The DNA for the CDR3 is TGTGCCAGCAGTGAGGGGGGTTACGAGCAGTACTTC. The chain uses TRBV2 and TRBJ2-7, with D maybe TRBD2 (6 bases). V was shortened by 3 bases and J by 4 bases, with 7 bases between the two germline ends. Per the germline V gene, CDR1 is SNHLY and CDR2 is FYNNEI. The CDR3 runs 12 residues.

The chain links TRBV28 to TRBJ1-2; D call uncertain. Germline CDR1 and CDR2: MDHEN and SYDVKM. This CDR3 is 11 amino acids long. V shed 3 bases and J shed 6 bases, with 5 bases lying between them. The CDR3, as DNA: TGTGCCAGCAGTTTTGCGAATGGCTACACCTTC. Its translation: CASSFANGYTF.

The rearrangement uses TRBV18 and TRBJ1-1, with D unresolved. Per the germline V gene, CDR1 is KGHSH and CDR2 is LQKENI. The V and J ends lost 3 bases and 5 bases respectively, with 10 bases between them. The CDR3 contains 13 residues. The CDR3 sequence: CASSPVGRTEAFF. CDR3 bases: TGTGCCAGCTCACCGGTAGGGCGTACTGAAGCTTTCTTT.

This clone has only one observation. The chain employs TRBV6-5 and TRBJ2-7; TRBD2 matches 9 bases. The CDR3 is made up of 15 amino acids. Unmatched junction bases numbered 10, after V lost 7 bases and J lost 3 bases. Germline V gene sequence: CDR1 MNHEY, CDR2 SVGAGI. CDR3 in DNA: TGTGCCAGCACCCTCGGTAGCGGGGGCTTCTACGAGCAGTACTTC. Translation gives CASTLGSGGFYEQYF.

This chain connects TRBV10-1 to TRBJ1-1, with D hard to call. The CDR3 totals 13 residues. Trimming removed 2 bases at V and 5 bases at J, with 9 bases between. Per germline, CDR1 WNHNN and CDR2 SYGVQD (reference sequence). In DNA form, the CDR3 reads TGCGCCAGCAGTGAGAGTGGTGGAACTGAAGCTTTCTTT. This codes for CASSESGGTEAFF.

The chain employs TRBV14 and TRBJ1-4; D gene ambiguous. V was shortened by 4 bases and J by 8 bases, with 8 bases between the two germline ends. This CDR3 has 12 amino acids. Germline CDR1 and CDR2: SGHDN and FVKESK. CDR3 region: CASSLGREKLFF. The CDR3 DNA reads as TGTGCCAGCAGCCTGGGGAGGGAAAAACTGTTTTTT.

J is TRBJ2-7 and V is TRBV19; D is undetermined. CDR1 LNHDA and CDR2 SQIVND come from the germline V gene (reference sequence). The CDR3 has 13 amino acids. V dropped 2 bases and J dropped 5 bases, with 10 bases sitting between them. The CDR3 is CASSITPRNEQYF. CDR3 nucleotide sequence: TGTGCCAGTAGTATAACCCCCCGAAACGAGCAGTACTTC.

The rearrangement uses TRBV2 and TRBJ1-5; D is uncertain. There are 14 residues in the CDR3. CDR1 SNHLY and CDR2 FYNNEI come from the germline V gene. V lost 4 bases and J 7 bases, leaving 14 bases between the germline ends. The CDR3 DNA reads TGTGCCAGCAGTGGGTACGGGTCGGAACAGCCCCAGCATTTT. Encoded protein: CASSGYGSEQPQHF.

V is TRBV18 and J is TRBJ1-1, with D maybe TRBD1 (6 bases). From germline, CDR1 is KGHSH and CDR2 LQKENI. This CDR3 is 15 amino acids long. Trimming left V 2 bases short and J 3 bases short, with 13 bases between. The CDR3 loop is CASSPGGAGDTEAFF. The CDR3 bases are TGTGCCAGCTCACCAGGGGGGGCAGGGGACACTGAAGCTTTCTTT.

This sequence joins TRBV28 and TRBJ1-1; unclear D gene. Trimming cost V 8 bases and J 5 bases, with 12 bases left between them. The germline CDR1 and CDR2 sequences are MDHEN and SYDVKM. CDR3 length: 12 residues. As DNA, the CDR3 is TGTGCCAGCCGCCCAATGCGTACTGAAGCTTTCTTT. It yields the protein CASRPMRTEAFF.

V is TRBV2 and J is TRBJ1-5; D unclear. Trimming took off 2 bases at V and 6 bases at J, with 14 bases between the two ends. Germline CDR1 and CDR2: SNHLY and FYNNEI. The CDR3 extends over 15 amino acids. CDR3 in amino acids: CASSEYRGKSQPQHF. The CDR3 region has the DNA TGTGCCAGCAGTGAATACCGGGGTAAGTCTCAGCCCCAGCATTTT.

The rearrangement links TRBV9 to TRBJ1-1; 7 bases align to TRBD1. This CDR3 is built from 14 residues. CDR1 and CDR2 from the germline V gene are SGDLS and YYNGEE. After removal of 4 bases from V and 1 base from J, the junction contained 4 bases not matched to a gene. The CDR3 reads CASSPGGKNTEAFF. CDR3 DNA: TGTGCCAGCAGCCCAGGGGGGAAGAACACTGAAGCTTTCTTT.

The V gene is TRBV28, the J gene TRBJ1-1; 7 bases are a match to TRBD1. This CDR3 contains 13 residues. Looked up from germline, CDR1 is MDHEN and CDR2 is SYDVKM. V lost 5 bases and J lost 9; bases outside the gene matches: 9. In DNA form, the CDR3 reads TGTGCCAGCAGTCCTCCGCAGACAGGGAAAGCTTTCTTT. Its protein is CASSPPQTGKAFF.